The clone carrying this TCR beta chain has at least ten counts. Its target is unknown. TCRdb used MiXCR to reprocess the 5' RACE reads, holding one entry per CDR3 protein. This sample yields some 560,000 distinct CDR3 sequences, of which 15% to 20% are seen a single time; roughly an eighth belongs to the top ten. The sample comes from a study of T cells after yellow fever vaccination. Study-level background: SMART-Seq v4 Ultra Low Input prepared the low-cell-number fractions. Study-level points and caveats: Overlap between CD4 and CD8 compartments was detected for a small share of clonotypes.

The CDR3 runs 15 residues. Germline V gene sequence: CDR1 SGHNT, CDR2 YENEEA. The V gene lost 5 bases and the J gene lost 4 bases, with 17 bases spanning the gap. The J gene is TRBJ2-5, the V gene TRBV11-3; possibly TRBD1 or TRBD2 for D (7 bases each). The sequence derives from a man aged 25 to 40 who received the YFV17D yellow fever vaccine. The sample consisted of PBMCs, taken 15 days after the yellow fever booster vaccination. The CDR3 DNA reads as TGTGCCAGCAGCCTGAGGGGGCTAGCGGTAGAGACCCAGTACTTC. Translated: CASSLRGLAVETQYF. The full variable domain, in which reference TRBV11-3 and TRBJ2-5 provide the parts outside the CDR3, is EAGVVQSPRYKIIEKKQPVAFWCNPISGHNTLYWYLQNLGQGPELLIRYENEEAVDDSQLPKDRFSAERLKGVDSTLKIQPAELGDSAVYLCASSLRGLAVETQYFGPGTRLLVL.